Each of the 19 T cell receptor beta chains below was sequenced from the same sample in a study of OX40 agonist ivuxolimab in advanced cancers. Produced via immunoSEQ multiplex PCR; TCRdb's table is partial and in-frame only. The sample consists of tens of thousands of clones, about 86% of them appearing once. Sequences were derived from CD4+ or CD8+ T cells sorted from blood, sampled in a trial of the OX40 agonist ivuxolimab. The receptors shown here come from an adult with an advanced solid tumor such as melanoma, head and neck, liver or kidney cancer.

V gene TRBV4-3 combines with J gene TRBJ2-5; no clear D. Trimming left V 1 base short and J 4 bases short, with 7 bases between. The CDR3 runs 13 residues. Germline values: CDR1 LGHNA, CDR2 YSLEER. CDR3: CASSQGIGETQYF. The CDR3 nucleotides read TGCGCCAGCAGCCAAGGCATCGGAGAGACCCAGTACTTC.

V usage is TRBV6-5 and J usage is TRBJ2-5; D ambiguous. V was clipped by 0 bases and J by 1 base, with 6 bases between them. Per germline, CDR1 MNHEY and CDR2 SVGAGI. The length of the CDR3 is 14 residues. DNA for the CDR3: TGTGCCAGCAGTTACTCTCCGACCCAAGAGACCCAGTACTTC. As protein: CASSYSPTQETQYF.

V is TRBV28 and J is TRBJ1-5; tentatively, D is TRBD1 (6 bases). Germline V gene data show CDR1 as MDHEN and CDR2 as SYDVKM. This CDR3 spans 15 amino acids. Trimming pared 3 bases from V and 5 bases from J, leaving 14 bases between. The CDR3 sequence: CASSFVAAGDQPQHF. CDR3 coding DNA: TGTGCCAGCAGTTTCGTCGCGGCAGGGGATCAGCCCCAGCATTTT.

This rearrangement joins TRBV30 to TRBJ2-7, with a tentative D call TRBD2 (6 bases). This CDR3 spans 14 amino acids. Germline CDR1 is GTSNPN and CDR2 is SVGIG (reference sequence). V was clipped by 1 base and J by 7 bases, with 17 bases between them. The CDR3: CAWSGRAQGGEQYF. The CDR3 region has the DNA TGTGCCTGGAGTGGCAGGGCCCAAGGAGGGGAGCAGTACTTC.

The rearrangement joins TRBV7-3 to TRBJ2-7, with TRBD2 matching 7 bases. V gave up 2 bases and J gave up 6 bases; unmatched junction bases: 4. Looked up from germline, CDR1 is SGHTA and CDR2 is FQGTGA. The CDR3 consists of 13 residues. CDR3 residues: CASSLGGLSEQYF. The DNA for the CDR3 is TGTGCCAGCAGCTTAGGGGGACTATCCGAGCAGTACTTC.

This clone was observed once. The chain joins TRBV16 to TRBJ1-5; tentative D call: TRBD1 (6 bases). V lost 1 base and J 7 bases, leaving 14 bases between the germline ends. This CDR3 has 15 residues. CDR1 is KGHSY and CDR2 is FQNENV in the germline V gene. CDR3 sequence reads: CASSQFSGGGQPQHF. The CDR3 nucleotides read TGTGCCAGCAGCCAATTTTCGGGGGGCGGGCAGCCCCAGCATTTT.

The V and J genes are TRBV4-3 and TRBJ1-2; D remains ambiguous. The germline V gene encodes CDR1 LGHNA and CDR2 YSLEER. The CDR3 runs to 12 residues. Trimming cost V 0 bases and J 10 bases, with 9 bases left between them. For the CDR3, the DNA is TGCGCCAGCAGCCAAGATCGGGCATACTACACCTTC. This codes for CASSQDRAYYTF.

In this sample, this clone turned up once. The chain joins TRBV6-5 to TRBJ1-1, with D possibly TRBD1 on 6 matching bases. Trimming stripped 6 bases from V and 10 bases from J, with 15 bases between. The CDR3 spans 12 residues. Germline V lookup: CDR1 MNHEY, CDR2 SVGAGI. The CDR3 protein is CASSQGFSGAFF. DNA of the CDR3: TGTGCCAGCAGCCAGGGGTTTTCGGGAGCTTTCTTT.

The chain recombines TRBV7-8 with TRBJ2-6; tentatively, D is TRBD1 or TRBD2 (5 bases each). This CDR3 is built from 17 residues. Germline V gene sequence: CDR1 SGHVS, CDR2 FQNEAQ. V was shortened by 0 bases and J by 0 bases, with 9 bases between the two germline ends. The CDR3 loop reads CASSLALRGSGANVLTF. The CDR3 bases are TGTGCCAGCAGCTTAGCTCTGAGGGGCTCTGGGGCCAACGTCCTGACTTTC.

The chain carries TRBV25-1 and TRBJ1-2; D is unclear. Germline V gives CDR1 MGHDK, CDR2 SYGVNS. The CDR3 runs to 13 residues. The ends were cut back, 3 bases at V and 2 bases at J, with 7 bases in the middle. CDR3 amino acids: CASSEASNYGYTF. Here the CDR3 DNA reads TGTGCCAGCAGTGAGGCCAGCAACTATGGCTACACCTTC.

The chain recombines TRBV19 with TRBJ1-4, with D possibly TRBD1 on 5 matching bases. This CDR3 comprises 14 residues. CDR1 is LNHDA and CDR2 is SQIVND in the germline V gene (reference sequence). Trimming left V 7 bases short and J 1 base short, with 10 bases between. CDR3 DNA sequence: TGTGCCAGTACCTCAAGGGGAACTAATGAAAAACTGTTTTTT. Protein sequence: CASTSRGTNEKLFF.

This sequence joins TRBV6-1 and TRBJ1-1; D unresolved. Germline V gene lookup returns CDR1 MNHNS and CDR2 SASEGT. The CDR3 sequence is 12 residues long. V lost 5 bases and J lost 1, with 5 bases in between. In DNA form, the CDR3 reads TGTGCCAGCAGTCATCAGAACACTGAAGCTTTCTTT. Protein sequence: CASSHQNTEAFF.

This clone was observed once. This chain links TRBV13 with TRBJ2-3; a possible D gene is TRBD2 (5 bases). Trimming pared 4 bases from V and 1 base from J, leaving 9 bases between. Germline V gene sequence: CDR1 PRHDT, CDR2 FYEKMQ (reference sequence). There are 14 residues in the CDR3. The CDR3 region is CASSSKAGTDTQYF. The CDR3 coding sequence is TGTGCCAGCAGCTCTAAAGCGGGCACAGATACGCAGTATTTT.

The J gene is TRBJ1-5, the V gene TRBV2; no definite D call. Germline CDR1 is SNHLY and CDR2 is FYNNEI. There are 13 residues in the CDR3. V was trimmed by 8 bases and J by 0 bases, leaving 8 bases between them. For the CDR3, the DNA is TGTGCCAGCCGGAGAGATAGCAATCAGCCCCAGCATTTT. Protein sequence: CASRRDSNQPQHF.

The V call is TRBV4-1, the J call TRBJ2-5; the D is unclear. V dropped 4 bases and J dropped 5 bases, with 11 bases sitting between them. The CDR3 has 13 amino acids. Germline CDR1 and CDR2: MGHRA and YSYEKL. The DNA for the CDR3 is TGCGCCAGCAGCCTGAGTGGAGTGGAGACCCAGTACTTC. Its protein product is CASSLSGVETQYF.

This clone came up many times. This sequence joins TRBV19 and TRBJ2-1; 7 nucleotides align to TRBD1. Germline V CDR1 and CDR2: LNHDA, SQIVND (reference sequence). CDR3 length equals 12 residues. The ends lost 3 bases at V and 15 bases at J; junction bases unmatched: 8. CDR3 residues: CASSIPDRAWFF. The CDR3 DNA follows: TGTGCCAGTAGTATCCCAGACAGGGCCTGGTTCTTC.

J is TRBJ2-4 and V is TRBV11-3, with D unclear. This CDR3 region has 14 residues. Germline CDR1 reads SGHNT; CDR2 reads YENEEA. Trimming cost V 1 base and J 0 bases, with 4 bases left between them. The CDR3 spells CASSLGGAKNIQYF. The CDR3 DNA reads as TGTGCCAGCAGCTTAGGGGGAGCCAAAAACATTCAGTACTTC.

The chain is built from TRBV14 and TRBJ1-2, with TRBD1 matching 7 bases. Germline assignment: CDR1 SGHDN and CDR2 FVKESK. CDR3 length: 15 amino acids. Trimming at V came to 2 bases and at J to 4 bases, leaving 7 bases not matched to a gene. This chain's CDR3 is CASSQPGAGGYGYTF. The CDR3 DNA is TGTGCCAGCAGCCAACCGGGGGCAGGGGGCTATGGCTACACCTTC.

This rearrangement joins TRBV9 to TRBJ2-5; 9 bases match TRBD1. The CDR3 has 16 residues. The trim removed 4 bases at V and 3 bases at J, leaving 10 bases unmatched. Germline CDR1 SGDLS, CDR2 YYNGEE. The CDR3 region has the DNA TGTGCCAGCAGCCTCGGGACAGGGCAAGCCAAAGAGACCCAGTACTTC. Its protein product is CASSLGTGQAKETQYF.